The sequence of this T cell receptor (beta chain) was determined in a study of beta chain features in type 1 diabetes (dated by TCRdb to 2017 to 2018). Describing the broader study: No differences in mean age, gender distribution, total cell number or subset yield were found between patients and healthy donors. Whereas all 30 or so donors provided naive and central memory subsets, regulatory and stem cell-like memory subsets were isolated from just 8 patients and roughly eight healthy donors. A total of 107,917,701 sorted cells were examined across all samples, and the number of cells per subset was strongly correlated with RNA yield. The study compared the TCRB repertoires of sorted circulating CD4+ T cell subsets in recently diagnosed type 1 diabetes patients with those in matched healthy donors. What the study reported, not specific to this receptor: Naive, central memory and regulatory TCRB repertoires appeared to be more similar among patients than among healthy donors. Fewer insertions and more nucleotide deletions at VDJ recombination sites were observed in patients with type 1 diabetes, implying thymic rearrangement abnormalities. Because small numbers of individuals were included in the HLA sub-analyses, any influence of HLA type on TCRB rearrangement was left unresolved. Shorter templates might have been favored by PCR, but patient and control samples were amplified and corrected together, so both groups would have been affected equally by any skew. Type 1 diabetes patients showed a moderate but significant shortening of TCRB CDR3 length in all four CD4+ subsets. Because cDNA rather than genomic DNA was sequenced, highly expressing activated cells could have been over-represented, although no difference in activation and CD3 levels was found between groups.

V sheds 0 bases and J sheds 4 bases, leaving 9 bases between their ends. Taken from the germline V gene, the CDR1 and CDR2 loops are KGHSH and LQKENI. There are 14 amino acids in the CDR3, from cysteine to phenylalanine inclusive. Only the CDR3 DNA is retained, 42 bases long and in frame from the first base. From each donor, a single peripheral blood sample of about 116 mL on average was drawn into heparinised tubes. Using a panel that included CD45RO, CCR7, CD25, CD127, CD95 and CD27, naive, central memory, regulatory and stem cell-like memory CD4+ T cells were sorted on a BD FACSAria II. All sorted populations exceeded 95% purity. PBMCs were isolated immediately by Lymphoprep density gradient centrifugation and stained directly without culture. So that batch effects would be minimized, each experiment stained and sorted samples in pairs, pairing one healthy donor with one patient. In regard to this clone: What this receptor recognizes is not known. Per-base quality was not reported, and no clone a single base away is much larger than it.

The entire amount of isolated RNA was reverse transcribed using the High Capacity cDNA Reverse Transcription Kit, so the sequenced TCRB transcripts were expressed ones. Deep immunoSEQ sequencing was performed on naive, central memory and regulatory T cell samples, with an average of about 3.57 million total reads per sample. Sorted cells were lysed in RLT buffer and RNA was extracted with DNase-treated RNeasy Micro or Mini kits, depending on cell number. Each cell subset was processed on its own to prevent cross-contamination, while patient and healthy donor samples were processed together. TCRB sequences were amplified from cDNA with the immunoSEQ multiplex PCR, producing 87-bp fragments spanning the CDR3 region. The amplicons were sequenced using the Illumina HiSeq platform. In the authors' own workflow: Synthetic template baselines were used to correct PCR bias computationally, reads within Hamming distance 2 were collapsed together, and singletons that could not be merged were discarded. Reads were aligned against IMGT to assign V, D and J genes, CDR3 length and insertions or deletions at six rearrangement sites. Within each subset, clonotype counts were normalized to sorted cell number, after which true diversity and Gini coefficients were computed with the tcR R package. Repertoire sharing was quantified using the overlap coefficient calculated on TCRB nucleotide sequences. The clones in this table, taken by TCRdb from immuneACCESS, are in-frame only. Not every clone is retained; where verified, under half of the shortfall comes from an unresolved V gene, and the cause of the rest is unknown. That table gives V, J and clone size, and the DNA gave D and trimming. Across this sample there are some 240,000 clones, with 11% seen only once. 1% to 1.5% of the sample goes to the ten largest clones.

This TCR was sampled from a man between 18 and 29 years old in good health. This chain joins TRBV18 to TRBJ1-2; the D gene is unclear. The sample was central memory CD4+ T cells from blood. The CDR3 amino acid sequence is: CASSPPVPAYGYTF. The DNA sequence is given as TGTGCCAGCTCACCACCCGTCCCGGCCTATGGCTACACCTTC.